Shown below are 2 T cell receptor beta chains from a single sample sequenced in a study of vaccination and CD4 T cells after COVID-19. Their cognate antigens are unknown. Indicated treatment: approximately 9-day PBMC culture with coronavirus spike peptide pools or control peptides (ViraFEST assay). Researchers used the Oncomine TCR Beta short-read assay to sequence DNA from cultured CD4+ T cells. TCRdb itself ran the PCR reads through MiXCR, one entry per CDR3 protein. The table includes 9,500 to 13,000 distinct CDR3 sequences, just over 60% detected once. Sequences were obtained from CD4+ T cells from blood, cultured in vitro. The origin of the receptors is a human donor who had recovered from COVID-19.

This chain links TRBV7-2 with TRBJ1-3, with a weak D call TRBD1 (5 bases). The germline V and J ends were trimmed by 5 bases and 0 bases, with 14 bases remaining between them. From germline, CDR1 is SGHTA and CDR2 FQGNSA. The CDR3 consists of 16 residues. The chain's CDR3 is CASSPMTVSSGNTIYF. CDR3 nucleotides: TGTGCCAGCAGCCCGATGACAGTTAGCTCTGGAAACACCATATATTTT. The full variable domain, its missing parts supplied by reference TRBV7-2 and TRBJ1-3, is GAGVSQSPSNKVTEKGKDVELRCDPISGHTALYWYRQSLGQGLEFLIYFQGNSAPDKSGLPSDRFSAERTGGSVSTLTIQRTQQEDSAVYLCASSPMTVSSGNTIYFGEGSWLTVV.

The rearrangement uses TRBV6-2 or TRBV6-3 and TRBJ1-5; D is uncertain. The germline gives CDR1 MNHEY, CDR2 SVGEGT. This CDR3 contains 14 residues. The V end lost 8 bases, the J end lost 6 bases, and 17 bases lay between the germline ends. The CDR3 here is CASSYSSGVQPQHF. The CDR3 coding sequence is TGTGCCAGCTCATACTCGTCCGGGGTTCAGCCCCAGCATTTT.